The 18 T cell receptor beta chains given below trace back to one sample, sequenced in a study of PD-L1 blockade in urothelial cancer. Some clones are missing from TCRdb's copy, which holds only in-frame ones; the method was immunoSEQ multiplex PCR. The sample includes more than 15,000 clones, roughly 87% of them seen just once. The sequenced sample was PBMCs, obtained around atezolizumab (anti-PD-L1) treatment. Receptors were obtained from a man aged 45-60 years with urothelial cancer.

The gene calls are TRBV10-2 and TRBJ1-2; no firm D call. Germline V CDR1 and CDR2: WSHSY, SAAADI. The CDR3 contains 14 residues. Trimming took off 2 bases at V and 5 bases at J, with 12 bases between the two ends. Here the CDR3 reads CASSEIIDGYGYTF. For the CDR3, the DNA is TGCGCCAGCAGTGAGATAATCGACGGGTATGGCTACACCTTC.

V is TRBV6-6 and J is TRBJ2-7; 8 bases match TRBD2. CDR3 length: 15 amino acids. Trimming cost V 4 bases and J 1 base; bases outside gene matches: 6. Per the germline V gene, CDR1 is MNHNY and CDR2 is SVGAGI (reference sequence). CDR3 protein: CASSSAGLVSYEQYF. For the CDR3, the DNA is TGTGCCAGCAGTTCAGCGGGACTAGTGTCCTACGAGCAGTACTTC.

The chain uses TRBV28 and TRBJ1-2; TRBD1 is a possible D gene (6 bases). V lost 2 bases and J 4 bases, leaving 11 bases between the germline ends. The CDR3 is 14 residues long. The germline V gene encodes CDR1 MDHEN and CDR2 SYDVKM. CDR3 sequence (DNA): TGTGCCAGCAGTTTAGGACAGAAAGGCTATGGCTACACCTTC. It translates to CASSLGQKGYGYTF.

This clone was observed a single time. The V and J genes are TRBV6-5 and TRBJ1-5; D gene ambiguous. V shed 0 bases and J shed 3 bases, with 9 bases lying between them. Germline CDR1 is MNHEY and CDR2 is SVGAGI. This CDR3 is 15 amino acids long. CDR3 in DNA: TGTGCCAGCAGTTACTCGGCAGGTCACAATCAGCCCCAGCATTTT. Residues: CASSYSAGHNQPQHF.

This chain connects TRBV5-1 to TRBJ2-3; tentative D call: TRBD1 (6 bases). The CDR3 covers 17 residues. CDR1 is SGHRS and CDR2 is YFSETQ in the germline V gene. V was pared by 4 bases and J by 1 base, with 19 bases between. The CDR3 DNA reads as TGCGCCAGCAGCCCCATCGAACAGGGCCGGGGCACAGATACGCAGTATTTT. It encodes CASSPIEQGRGTDTQYF.

This chain joins TRBV5-4 and TRBJ1-6, with D perhaps TRBD1 (6 bases). V lost 2 bases, J lost 6 bases, and 6 bases lay in between. Germline V gene sequence: CDR1 SGHNT, CDR2 YYREEE (reference sequence). The CDR3 has 13 residues. The chain's CDR3 is CASSLGGNSPLHF. CDR3 sequence (DNA): TGTGCCAGCAGCTTAGGGGGTAATTCACCCCTCCACTTT.

The V gene is TRBV2, the J gene TRBJ2-4; 10 nucleotides line up with TRBD2. J lost 0 bases, V lost 3 bases, and 2 bases had no gene match. The CDR3 is 16 residues long. Per the germline V gene, CDR1 is SNHLY and CDR2 is FYNNEI. Here the CDR3 DNA reads TGTGCCAGCAGTGATTTAGCGGGGGGAGCCAAAAACATTCAGTACTTC. Amino acids: CASSDLAGGAKNIQYF.

V gene TRBV29-1 combines with J gene TRBJ2-7; 8 nucleotides align to TRBD2. V lost 6 bases, J lost 2 bases, and 6 bases stayed unmatched. Looked up from germline, CDR1 is SQVTM and CDR2 is ANQGSEA. The CDR3 is 13 amino acids. In DNA form, the CDR3 reads TGCAGCGTCTCCGGGGGGGGCACCTACGAGCAGTACTTC. This codes for CSVSGGGTYEQYF.

This clone was seen more than once but under ten times. The CDR3 protein is CSVTPTSGAYNEQFF. The CDR3 DNA sequence: TGCAGCGTTACGCCGACTAGCGGGGCTTACAATGAGCAGTTCTTC. The rearrangement joins TRBV29-1 to TRBJ2-1, with 11 positions matching TRBD2. Germline CDR1 is SQVTM and CDR2 is ANQGSEA. The CDR3 contains 15 residues. With 5 bases clipped from V and 4 bases from J, the junction kept 7 bases outside the gene matches.

The CDR3 loop is CASKQGETYEQYF. The DNA for the CDR3 is TGCGCCAGCAAGCAGGGGGAAACCTACGAGCAGTACTTC. This rearrangement joins TRBV5-1 to TRBJ2-7; 7 bases agree with TRBD1. This CDR3 is built from 13 residues. Germline V gives CDR1 SGHRS, CDR2 YFSETQ. The ends lost 6 bases at V and 2 bases at J; junction bases unmatched: 5.

The chain has TRBV5-1 and TRBJ2-2; possibly TRBD2 for D (6 bases). V lost 4 bases, J lost 2 bases, and 12 bases lay in between. The germline V gene has CDR1 SGHRS and CDR2 YFSETQ. The CDR3 sequence is 15 residues long. Here the CDR3 reads CASSPLGGNTGELFF. CDR3 DNA: TGCGCCAGCAGCCCCCTGGGGGGAAACACCGGGGAGCTGTTTTTT.

V usage is TRBV27 and J usage is TRBJ2-7, with D maybe TRBD2 (6 bases). Germline V gene lookup returns CDR1 MNHEY and CDR2 SMNVEV (reference sequence). Trimming left V 3 bases short and J 3 bases short, with 15 bases between. This CDR3 comprises 15 residues. The CDR3 DNA reads as TGTGCCAGCAGTTTCTCGGCGGGGAATTACTACGAGCAGTACTTC. Translating gives CASSFSAGNYYEQYF.

V usage is TRBV27 and J usage is TRBJ2-7; 9 positions agree with TRBD1. V trimming: 4 bases; J trimming: 4 bases; junction bases outside the gene matches: 8. Germline CDR1 is MNHEY and CDR2 is SMNVEV (reference sequence). This CDR3 has 15 amino acids. CDR3: CASSYTGTGRYEQYF. The DNA of the CDR3 is TGTGCCAGCAGTTACACCGGGACAGGGCGGTACGAGCAGTACTTC.

The chain couples TRBV7-9 to TRBJ1-1; no clear D gene. This CDR3 comprises 14 residues. Trimming took off 2 bases at V and 1 base at J, with 8 bases between the two ends. Germline CDR1 is SEHNR and CDR2 is FQNEAQ (reference sequence). CDR3 sequence reads: CASSLRGPNTEAFF. The CDR3 nucleotides are TGTGCCAGCAGCTTAAGAGGGCCGAACACTGAAGCTTTCTTT.

The chain combines TRBV7-2 with TRBJ2-2; D may be TRBD1 (5 bases). The CDR3 runs 17 residues. The V gene's germline CDR1 is SGHTA and CDR2 FQGNSA. Trimming removed 1 base at V and 2 bases at J, with 14 bases between. As DNA, the CDR3 is TGTGCCAGCAGCTTAGAGGGGCGATGGGGAAACACCGGGGAGCTGTTTTTT. It codes for CASSLEGRWGNTGELFF.

The chain is built from TRBV10-2 and TRBJ1-5; 10 bases agree with TRBD1. CDR1 is WSHSY and CDR2 is SAAADI in the germline V gene. The CDR3 is 15 residues long. After removal of 7 bases from V and 7 bases from J, the junction contained 10 bases not matched to a gene. In DNA, the CDR3 is TGCGCCAGCAAGCCGGGACAGGGGATTTGGCAGCCCCAGCATTTT. This sequence encodes CASKPGQGIWQPQHF.

This chain links TRBV7-3 with TRBJ1-6; D is possibly TRBD1 (5 bases). The ends were cut back, 0 bases at V and 7 bases at J, with 10 bases in the middle. CDR1 is SGHTA and CDR2 is FQGTGA in the germline V gene. CDR3 length: 15 residues. CDR3: CASSLTPGWNSPLHF. CDR3 coding DNA: TGTGCCAGCAGCTTAACCCCAGGGTGGAATTCACCCCTCCACTTT.

The chain recombines TRBV5-1 with TRBJ2-3; 7 bases align to TRBD2. The V and J ends lost 0 bases and 0 bases, in that order; junction bases with no gene match: 4. The CDR3 runs 16 residues. CDR1 SGHRS and CDR2 YFSETQ come from the germline V gene. The CDR3 here is CASSLDGGGSTDTQYF. The CDR3 nucleotides are TGCGCCAGCAGCTTGGACGGCGGGGGTAGCACAGATACGCAGTATTTT.